This entry lists 28 T cell receptor beta chains sequenced from one sample in a study of blood T cell repertoires in COVID-19 (dated by TCRdb to the early 2020s). The library was obtained by the immunoSEQ multiplex PCR assay. TCRdb mirrors the immuneACCESS table, restricted to in-frame sequences. Some clones are absent from its copies; in checked studies, under half trace to an unresolved V gene, and the reason for the others is unknown. This sample comprises some 390,000 clones, around 87% of them detected only once. The top ten constitute approximately 2.5% of the sample. The material sequenced was peripheral blood. The source of these receptors is a woman aged 60-75 years with COVID-19, enrolled during active disease.

The V and J genes are TRBV28 and TRBJ1-6, with D perhaps matching TRBD1 (6 bases). V was cut by 5 bases and J by 9 bases, with 14 bases left in between. CDR1 and CDR2 (germline): MDHEN, SYDVKM. The CDR3 is made up of 14 amino acids. CDR3 sequence (DNA): TGTGCCAGCAGTATACAGGGAGGGGCTTCACCCCTCCACTTT. It codes for CASSIQGGASPLHF.

V and J are TRBV4-1 and TRBJ2-7; possibly TRBD2 for D (6 bases). The germline V and J ends were trimmed by 1 base and 0 bases, with 19 bases remaining between them. The CDR3 contains 18 residues. Germline V CDR1 and CDR2: MGHRA, YSYEKL. CDR3 in amino acids: CASSQARAGIRSSYEQYF. The CDR3 DNA reads TGCGCCAGCAGCCAAGCAAGAGCGGGTATAAGGAGCTCCTACGAGCAGTACTTC.

This chain links TRBV3-1 (or the pseudogene TRBV3-2) with TRBJ1-1; tentatively, D is TRBD1 (6 bases). CDR3 length: 12 residues. Germline CDR1 and CDR2: LGHDT and YNNKEL (reference sequence). V lost 4 bases and J lost 11, with 14 bases in between. CDR3 protein: CASSRIGGDAFF. Written as DNA, the CDR3 is TGTGCCAGCAGCCGTATAGGGGGGGACGCTTTCTTT.

The chain recombines TRBV4-2 with TRBJ1-6, with 7 bases matching TRBD1. CDR3 length equals 15 residues. Trimming removed 3 bases from V and 13 bases from J; junction bases left unmatched: 12. The germline V gene encodes CDR1 LGHNA and CDR2 YNFKEQ. In nucleotides, the CDR3 is TGTGCCAGCAGCCAGGGTACAAGGACAGGTCGCCCCCTCCACTTT. Amino acids: CASSQGTRTGRPLHF.

The J gene is TRBJ1-6, the V gene TRBV28; 10 nucleotides align to TRBD1. CDR1 is MDHEN, CDR2 SYDVKM, per germline. Germline trimming cut 6 bases from V and 10 bases from J; bases unmatched to any gene: 12. The CDR3 totals 16 residues. This CDR3 is CASSRRWDRGYSPLHF. DNA of the CDR3: TGTGCCAGCAGCCGAAGGTGGGACAGGGGTTACTCACCCCTCCACTTT.

This rearrangement joins TRBV29-1 to TRBJ1-2, with 11 bases aligning to TRBD1. Germline V gene data show CDR1 as SQVTM and CDR2 as ANQGSEA. The trim removed 7 bases at V and 2 bases at J, leaving 3 bases unmatched. The length of the CDR3 is 13 residues. This CDR3 reads CSAGQGANYGYTF. As DNA, the CDR3 is TGCAGCGCAGGACAGGGGGCAAACTATGGCTACACCTTC.

V gene TRBV10-3 combines with J gene TRBJ2-1; a possible D gene is TRBD2 (5 bases). Looked up from germline, CDR1 is ENHRY and CDR2 is SYGVKD. The CDR3 consists of 15 residues. With 0 bases removed from V and 10 bases from J, the gap between germline ends came to 16 bases. DNA for the CDR3: TGTGCCATCAGTGAGTCGGGGATGAGGCTAGCAGAGCAGTTCTTC. Residues: CAISESGMRLAEQFF.

The rearrangement links TRBV6-4 to TRBJ2-3; D is undetermined. Germline V gene data show CDR1 as MRHNA and CDR2 as SNTAGT. The V gene lost 3 bases and the J gene lost 5 bases, with 6 bases spanning the gap. The CDR3 consists of 12 residues. The CDR3 DNA is TGTGCCAGCAGTGATAACGGAGATACGCAGTATTTT. It codes for CASSDNGDTQYF.

This chain uses TRBV3-1 (or the pseudogene TRBV3-2) with TRBJ2-3, with 9 bases matching TRBD2. Losses at the gene ends were 8 bases for V and 4 bases for J; bases not matched to a gene: 4. From germline, CDR1 is LGHDT and CDR2 YNNKEL (reference sequence). The CDR3 contains 13 residues. The chain's CDR3 is CASSSGVSDTQYF. As DNA, the CDR3 is TGTGCCAGCTCTAGCGGGGTGTCAGATACGCAGTATTTT.

The chain recombines TRBV19 with TRBJ2-1, with 10 positions matching TRBD2. Trimming removed 7 bases from V and 5 bases from J; junction bases left unmatched: 8. Germline V gene data show CDR1 as LNHDA and CDR2 as SQIVND (reference sequence). The CDR3 extends over 15 amino acids. The CDR3 DNA follows: TGTGCCAGTAACATCCTAGGACTAGCGGACAATGAGCAGTTCTTC. Amino acid sequence: CASNILGLADNEQFF.

J is TRBJ2-3 and V is TRBV18, with 8 nucleotides matching TRBD2. CDR3 length: 17 amino acids. Germline values: CDR1 KGHSH, CDR2 LQKENI. Trimming at V came to 2 bases and at J to 2 bases, leaving 9 bases not matched to a gene. The CDR3 DNA reads as TGTGCCAGCTCACCATCCGGACTAGCTGCTTACACAGATACGCAGTATTTT. Protein product: CASSPSGLAAYTDTQYF.

This clone came up once. The V call is TRBV7-9, the J call TRBJ1-4; 7 bases fit TRBD1. This CDR3 region has 14 residues. Germline lookup yields CDR1 SEHNR and CDR2 FQNEAQ (reference sequence). V dropped 5 bases and J dropped 4; count of bases not matched to a gene: 4. CDR3 loop: CASSRQGINEKLFF. The CDR3, as DNA: TGTGCCAGCAGCCGACAGGGAATTAATGAAAAACTGTTTTTT. The variable domain in full, with the rest retrieved from reference TRBV7-9 and TRBJ1-4, is DTGVSQNPRHKITKRGQNVTFRCDPISEHNRLYWYRQTLGQGPEFLTYFQNEAQLEKSRLLSDRFSAERPKGSFSTLEIQRTEQGDSAMYLCASSRQGINEKLFFGSGTQLSVL.

The chain links TRBV9 to TRBJ2-1, with 15 bases fitting TRBD2. This CDR3 is built from 16 residues. The germline V gene encodes CDR1 SGDLS and CDR2 YYNGEE. The V segment lost 6 bases and the J segment 9 bases; nucleotides outside the gene matches: 10. CDR3 nucleotide sequence: TGTGCCAGCACCCTCGGGACTAGCGGGGGGAAGCGTGAGCAGTTCTTC. Protein sequence: CASTLGTSGGKREQFF.

This chain links TRBV5-1 with TRBJ1-1; tentative D call: TRBD1 (6 bases). V was trimmed by 0 bases and J by 0 bases, leaving 9 bases between them. This CDR3 region has 15 residues. CDR1 is SGHRS, CDR2 YFSETQ, per germline. Here the CDR3 reads CASSLVQGMNTEAFF. The CDR3, as DNA: TGCGCCAGCAGCTTGGTACAGGGCATGAACACTGAAGCTTTCTTT. Full variable domain (remainder filled in from reference TRBV5-1 and TRBJ1-1): KAGVTQTPRYLIKTRGQQVTLSCSPISGHRSVSWYQQTPGQGLQFLFEYFSETQRNKGNFPGRFSGRQFSNSRSEMNVSTLELGDSALYLCASSLVQGMNTEAFFGQGTRLTVV.

This clone came up once. V is TRBV5-1 and J is TRBJ2-3, with 13 bases aligning to TRBD2. The germline gives CDR1 SGHRS, CDR2 YFSETQ. With V trimmed by 5 bases and J by 6 bases, 3 bases remained unmatched. This CDR3 region has 14 residues. The CDR3 DNA sequence: TGCGCCAGCAGTTCGACTAGCGGGGGGGATACGCAGTATTTT. It encodes CASSSTSGGDTQYF.

The chain combines TRBV30 with TRBJ2-7; 10 bases map to TRBD2. Germline CDR1 is GTSNPN and CDR2 is SVGIG (reference sequence). The CDR3 runs 14 residues. V lost 3 bases and J lost 0; bases outside the gene matches: 2. CDR3 nucleotides: TGTGCCTGGAGAACTAGCGGGGCCTCCTACGAGCAGTACTTC. The encoded protein is CAWRTSGASYEQYF.

The chain joins TRBV28 to TRBJ2-1; 16 nucleotides line up with TRBD2. CDR3 length: 17 amino acids. V was pared by 1 base and J by 9 bases, with 6 bases of the junction left unmatched. Per germline, CDR1 MDHEN and CDR2 SYDVKM. CDR3: CASSLLGLAGGPPEQFF. CDR3 nucleotide sequence: TGTGCCAGCAGTTTATTGGGACTAGCGGGGGGGCCTCCTGAGCAGTTCTTC.

The gene calls are TRBV14 and TRBJ2-1; D is ambiguous. The germline V and J ends were trimmed by 4 bases and 6 bases, with 22 bases remaining between them. This CDR3 is 17 amino acids long. Germline CDR1 reads SGHDN; CDR2 reads FVKESK. Written as DNA, the CDR3 is TGTGCCAGCAGCCCCCGGAGAGCGACGGGTTTTGGCAATGAGCAGTTCTTC. This sequence encodes CASSPRRATGFGNEQFF.

The chain carries TRBV6-5 and TRBJ2-7, with a tentative D call TRBD2 (7 bases). The CDR3 totals 15 residues. The germline V gene encodes CDR1 MNHEY and CDR2 SVGAGI. The V end was cut by 2 bases, the J end by 3 bases, with 14 bases between. CDR3 bases: TGTGCCAGCAGTTACCCTGGGGGGGGCCGCTACGAGCAGTACTTC. Amino acids: CASSYPGGGRYEQYF.

This clone was seen just once. V gene TRBV3-1 (or the pseudogene TRBV3-2) combines with J gene TRBJ1-6, with D possibly being TRBD1 (6 bases). CDR1 and CDR2 from the germline V gene are LGHDT and YNNKEL (reference sequence). This CDR3 comprises 13 residues. V gave up 4 bases and J gave up 7 bases, with 8 bases separating them. Here the CDR3 reads CASSPQGNSPLHF. In DNA, the CDR3 is TGTGCCAGCAGCCCACAGGGAAATTCACCCCTCCACTTT.

V is TRBV2 and J is TRBJ2-6; no reliable D call. The CDR3 extends over 13 amino acids. The ends were cut back, 5 bases at V and 6 bases at J, with 8 bases in the middle. CDR1 is SNHLY and CDR2 is FYNNEI in the germline V gene. The CDR3 nucleotides read TGTGCCAGCAGTTTTCAGGTGGCCAACGTCCTGACTTTC. Translation: CASSFQVANVLTF.

This rearrangement joins TRBV3-1 (or the pseudogene TRBV3-2) to TRBJ1-2, with D unclear. Trimming removed 2 bases at V and 7 bases at J, with 11 bases between. The CDR3 is made up of 13 amino acids. Germline V gene data show CDR1 as LGHDT and CDR2 as YNNKEL (reference sequence). CDR3 sequence (DNA): TGTGCCAGCAGCCAAATCATAACATCTGGCTACACCTTC. This gives the protein CASSQIITSGYTF.

The CDR3 sequence: CASSFGLGGTGELFF. In DNA form, the CDR3 reads TGTGCCAGCAGCTTTGGGCTAGGGGGCACCGGGGAGCTGTTTTTT. The chain has TRBV5-4 and TRBJ2-2; tentatively, D is TRBD1 (6 bases). The CDR3 length is 15 residues. Germline CDR1 reads SGHNT; CDR2 reads YYREEE (reference sequence). V was trimmed by 2 bases and J by 4 bases, leaving 12 bases between them.

The chain recombines TRBV9 with TRBJ1-1, with D unresolved. CDR1 is SGDLS, CDR2 YYNGEE, per germline. V was trimmed by 2 bases and J by 5 bases, leaving 10 bases between them. The CDR3 spans 13 residues. CDR3 loop: CASSVRDFTEAFF. Written as DNA, the CDR3 is TGTGCCAGCAGCGTGAGGGATTTTACTGAAGCTTTCTTT.

This clone appeared once. The gene calls are TRBV12-3 or TRBV12-4 and TRBJ2-7; TRBD1 is a possible D gene (6 bases). This CDR3 contains 13 residues. Trimming stripped 6 bases from V and 6 bases from J, with 15 bases between. The chain's CDR3 is CASSAGASGEQYF. CDR3 bases: TGTGCCAGCAGCGCAGGGGCGAGTGGCGAGCAGTACTTC.

The chain uses TRBV5-1 and TRBJ1-1; 8 bases fit TRBD1. This CDR3 region has 15 residues. The trim removed 3 bases at V and 2 bases at J, leaving 6 bases unmatched. The germline gives CDR1 SGHRS, CDR2 YFSETQ. The CDR3 reads CASSYLTGANTEAFF. The CDR3 region has the DNA TGCGCCAGCAGCTACCTGACAGGGGCCAACACTGAAGCTTTCTTT. Complete variable domain (other parts from reference TRBV5-1 and TRBJ1-1): KAGVTQTPRYLIKTRGQQVTLSCSPISGHRSVSWYQQTPGQGLQFLFEYFSETQRNKGNFPGRFSGRQFSNSRSEMNVSTLELGDSALYLCASSYLTGANTEAFFGQGTRLTVV.

Here the CDR3 reads CASSSAGTGYEQYF. The DNA for the CDR3 is TGCGCCAGCAGCTCGGCCGGGACAGGGTACGAGCAGTACTTC. The chain recombines TRBV5-1 with TRBJ2-7, with 9 bases fitting TRBD1. The CDR3 runs 14 residues. With V trimmed by 3 bases and J by 4 bases, 5 bases remained unmatched. Germline CDR1 reads SGHRS; CDR2 reads YFSETQ.

As regards this clone: At the DNA level, this CDR3 is encoded by other sequences in the same sample as well. The chain links TRBV19 to TRBJ1-5; TRBD1 agrees at 7 bases. CDR1 and CDR2 (germline): LNHDA, SQIVND (reference sequence). V lost 1 base and J lost 6; bases outside the gene matches: 0. This CDR3 region has 13 residues. In DNA form, the CDR3 reads TGTGCCAGTAGTATAGCAGGGGGTCAGCCCCAGCATTTT. Translating gives CASSIAGGQPQHF.